This is a list of T cell receptor beta chains from one sample in a study of T cell responses to AZD1222 COVID-19 vaccine. Clones were sequenced by immunoSEQ multiplex PCR, and TCRdb holds only the in-frame ones, with some missing. Found here are about 110,000 clones, around 81% of them singletons; the top ten hold less than 5%. The starting material was peripheral blood, obtained on day 0 of AZD1222 vaccination. The receptors here all came from an adult in good health. Each CDR3 is given with its conserved first and last residue. The D gene is left open where the match is weak. Rows may omit the clone size; those that give it use once, few, many or a size class.

CDR3	DNA	size	J	V	D
CASSLAMGEQFF	TGCGCCAGCAGCTTGGCCATGGGCGAGCAGTTCTTC	.	TRBJ2-1	TRBV5-1	.
CASSQGLNTEAFF	TGTGCCAGCAGCCAAGGGCTGAACACTGAAGCTTTCTTT	.	TRBJ1-1	TRBV3-1/TRBV3-2	.
CASSEFQAVDEQYF	TGTGCCAGCAGTGAATTCCAGGCCGTCGACGAGCAGTACTTC	.	TRBJ2-7	TRBV2	.
CASSMGTGEGYTF	TGTGCCAGTAGTATGGGGACGGGCGAAGGCTACACCTTC	.	TRBJ1-2	TRBV19	.
CAWNPDELRLFF	TGTGCCTGGAATCCTGACGAGCTACGGCTGTTTTTT	.	TRBJ1-4	TRBV30	.
CASSKTGQQTSGYTF	TGTGCCAGCAGTAAAACGGGACAGCAGACTTCTGGCTACACCTTC	medium-sized	TRBJ1-2	TRBV6-5	TRBD1
CASSFPTPGNYGYTF	TGTGCCAGCAGTTTCCCAACGCCGGGCAACTATGGCTACACCTTC	few	TRBJ1-2	TRBV27	.
CASSKTYEQYF	TGTGCCAGCAGTAAGACTTACGAGCAGTACTTC	few	TRBJ2-7	TRBV6-2/TRBV6-3	.
CASSFGPSGQVSYEQYF	TGTGCCAGCAGCTTTGGGCCCTCGGGACAGGTCTCCTACGAGCAGTACTTC	once	TRBJ2-7	TRBV7-6	TRBD1
CASSPLAGGLNEQFF	TGCGCCAGCAGCCCACTAGCGGGAGGCCTCAATGAGCAGTTCTTC	.	TRBJ2-1	TRBV4-1	TRBD2
CASSHTISGANVLTF	TGCGCCAGCAGCCACACCATCTCTGGGGCCAACGTCCTGACTTTC	.	TRBJ2-6	TRBV4-3	.
CASSSTGGNQPQHF	TGTGCCAGCAGTTCCACAGGGGGCAATCAGCCCCAGCATTTT	.	TRBJ1-5	TRBV6-2/TRBV6-3	TRBD1
CASFWRETTGELFF	TGTGCCAGCTTTTGGCGGGAGACCACCGGGGAGCTGTTTTTT	.	TRBJ2-2	TRBV18	TRBD2
CASRNHQILSEQYF	TGTGCCAGCAGAAACCACCAAATTCTTTCTGAGCAGTACTTC	.	TRBJ2-7	TRBV28	.
CASSQGGGRPLSTDTQYF	TGTGCCAGCAGTCAGGGTGGCGGGAGGCCCCTCAGCACAGATACGCAGTATTTT	once	TRBJ2-3	TRBV28	TRBD2
CASSPPRTSGTYEQYF	TGTGCCAGCAGCCCTCCTAGGACTAGCGGGACTTACGAGCAGTACTTC	.	TRBJ2-7	TRBV7-9	TRBD2
CAWRLAGRDNSPLHF	TGTGCCTGGAGGTTGGCAGGGCGGGATAATTCACCCCTCCACTTT	.	TRBJ1-6	TRBV30	.
CASSLGSSYEQYF	TGTGCCAGCAGCCTCGGGTCTTCCTACGAGCAGTACTTC	.	TRBJ2-7	TRBV11-2	.
CAHAGRQGDTGELFF	TGTGCGCACGCCGGTCGGCAGGGGGACACCGGGGAGCTGTTTTTT	once	TRBJ2-2	TRBV24-1	TRBD1
CASSVGISPRNTEAFF	TGTGCCAGCAGCGTAGGTATCTCACCCAGGAACACTGAAGCTTTCTTT	.	TRBJ1-1	TRBV9	.
CASSFVGTGGQETQYF	TGTGCCAGCAGCTTTGTAGGGACAGGGGGCCAAGAGACCCAGTACTTC	.	TRBJ2-5	TRBV7-2	TRBD1
CASSGLDGYTF	TGTGCCAGCAGCGGATTGGATGGCTACACCTTC	.	TRBJ1-2	TRBV9	.